The T cell receptor beta chain described here comes from a study of blood T cell repertoires in COVID-19. Study-wide context: Material from acute and convalescent COVID-19 was sourced from the United States, Italy and Spain. From T cells, B-cell-depleted T cells, or PBMCs came the material, which was cDNA or gDNA.

The CDR3 totals 12 residues. CDR1 is LNHDA and CDR2 is SQIVND in the germline V gene (reference sequence). V lost 6 bases and J lost 8; bases outside the gene matches: 4. In the authors' workflow: Reference gene primers were amplified, and this amplification served to estimate nucleated cell counts. The protocol was immunoSEQ multiplex PCR, while the TCRdb copy is restricted to in-frame clones and leaves out a portion. Clonal size and the V and J genes are those of that table, whereas D and trimming came from the DNA. The sample records about 110,000 clones, roughly 90% being singletons. The chain carries TRBV19 and TRBJ2-4; 7 nucleotides agree with TRBD1. This receptor was taken from a man in his forties with active or convalescent COVID-19. Sequenced input: peripheral blood. The CDR3 is CASSTQGYIQYF. In nucleotides, the CDR3 is TGTGCCAGTAGCACACAGGGGTACATTCAGTACTTC. The entire variable domain, with the rest obtained from reference TRBV19 and TRBJ2-4, is as follows: DGGITQSPKYLFRKEGQNVTLSCEQNLNHDAMYWYRQDPGQGLRLIYYSQIVNDFQKGDIAEGYSVSREKKESFPLTVTSAQKNPTAFYLCASSTQGYIQYFGAGTRLSVL.